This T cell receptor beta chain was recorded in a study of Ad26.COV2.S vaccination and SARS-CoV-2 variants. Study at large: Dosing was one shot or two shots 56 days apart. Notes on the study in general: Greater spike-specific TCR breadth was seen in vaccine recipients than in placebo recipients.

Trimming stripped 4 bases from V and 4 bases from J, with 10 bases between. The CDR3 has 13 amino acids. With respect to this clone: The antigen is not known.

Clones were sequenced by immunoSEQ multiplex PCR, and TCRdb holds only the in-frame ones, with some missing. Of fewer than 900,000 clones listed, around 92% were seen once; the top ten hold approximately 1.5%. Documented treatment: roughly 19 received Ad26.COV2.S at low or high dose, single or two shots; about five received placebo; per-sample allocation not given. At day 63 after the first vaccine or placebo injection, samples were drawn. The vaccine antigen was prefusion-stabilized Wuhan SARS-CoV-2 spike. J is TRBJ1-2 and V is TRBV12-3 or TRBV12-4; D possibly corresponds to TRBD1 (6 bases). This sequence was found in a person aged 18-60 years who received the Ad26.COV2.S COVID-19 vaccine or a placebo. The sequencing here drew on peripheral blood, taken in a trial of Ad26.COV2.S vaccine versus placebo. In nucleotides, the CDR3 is TGTGCCAGCAGTTCAGACAGGACCTATGGCTACACCTTC. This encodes CASSSDRTYGYTF.